The clone carrying this T cell receptor (beta chain) has a count of ten or more. Its antigen is as yet unknown. Looked up from germline, CDR1 is MDHEN and CDR2 is SYDVKM. The CDR3 spans 17 residues. The ends were cut back, 4 bases at V and 5 bases at J, with 22 bases in the middle. The entry originates in a study of spatial heterogeneity in lung cancer. Study background: From matched bulk RNA-seq came a T cell module score, which showed a strong correlation with TCR transcript counts in tumor regions.

General study points: Tumor mutation counts were tracked by expanded intratumoral alpha and beta TCR counts.

Each TCR cDNA molecule bore a unique molecular identifier. MiXCR was run by TCRdb on the 5' RACE reads, yielding one entry per CDR3 protein. The data contain 15,000 to 20,000 distinct CDR3 sequences, more than 5.5% of them singletons. Time point specified: sample taken at primary tumor resection. Patients with untreated early-stage non-small cell lung cancer, numbering some 72, were the donors. No cells were sorted before sequencing. The whole RNA sequenced was extracted from tumor, nontumor lung or frozen PBMC. This chain joins TRBV28 and TRBJ2-3; maybe TRBD2 (5 bases). This material consisted of lung tumor tissue, taken at surgery. The sequence derives from a female donor with early-stage non-small cell lung cancer. CDR3 amino acids: CASSSLAGLVKGDTQYF. The CDR3 bases are TGTGCCAGCAGTTCCCTAGCTGGGCTGGTGAAGGGAGATACGCAGTATTTT.